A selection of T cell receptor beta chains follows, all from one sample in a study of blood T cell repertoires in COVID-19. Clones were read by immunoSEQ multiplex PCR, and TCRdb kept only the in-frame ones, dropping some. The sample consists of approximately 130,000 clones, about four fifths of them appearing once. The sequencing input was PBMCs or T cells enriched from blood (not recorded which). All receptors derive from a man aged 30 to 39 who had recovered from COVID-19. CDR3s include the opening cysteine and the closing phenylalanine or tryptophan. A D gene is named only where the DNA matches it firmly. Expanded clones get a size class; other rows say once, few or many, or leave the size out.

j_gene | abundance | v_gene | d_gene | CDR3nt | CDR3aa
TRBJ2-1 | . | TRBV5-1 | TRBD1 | TGCGCCAGCAGCTCGGGACAGGGGGCCTCCTACAATGAGCAGTTCTTC | CASSSGQGASYNEQFF
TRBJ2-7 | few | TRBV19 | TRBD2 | TGTGCCAGTAGTCGGCTCCGACTAGCGGGAATTTACGAGCAGTACTTC | CASSRLRLAGIYEQYF
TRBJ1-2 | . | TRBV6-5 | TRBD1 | TGTGCCAGCAGTTACTCGGCAGGGGGCGCGGTTGGCTACACCTTC | CASSYSAGGAVGYTF
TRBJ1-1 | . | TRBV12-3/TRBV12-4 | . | TGTGCCAGCAGGTACGGGGGAAACACTGAAGCTTTCTTT | CASRYGGNTEAFF
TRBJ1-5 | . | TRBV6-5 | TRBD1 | TGTGCCAGCAGTACCACAGGGGAGAATCAGCCCCAGCATTTT | CASSTTGENQPQHF
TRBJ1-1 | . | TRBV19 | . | TGTGCCAGTAGTATATGGCAGATGACTTTCTTT | CASSIWQMTFF
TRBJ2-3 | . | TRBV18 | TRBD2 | TGTGCCAGCTCACCCTCCGGGGGGACAGATACGCAGTATTTT | CASSPSGGTDTQYF
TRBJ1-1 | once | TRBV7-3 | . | TGTGCCAGCAGCTTAGACATGAACACTGAAGCTTTCTTT | CASSLDMNTEAFF
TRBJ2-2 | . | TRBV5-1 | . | TGCGCCAGCAGCTTGGACAGGGTTGACGGGGAGCTGTTTTTT | CASSLDRVDGELFF
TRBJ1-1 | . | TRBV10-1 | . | TGCGCCAGCAGTGACCTAAGGGGGTCGGAAACTGAAGCTTTCTTT | CASSDLRGSETEAFF
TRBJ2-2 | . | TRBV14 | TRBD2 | TGTGCCAGCAGCCCCCGGGGGGGGTTCGGGGAGCTGTTTTTT | CASSPRGGFGELFF
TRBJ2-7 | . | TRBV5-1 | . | TGCGCCAGCAGCTTGCTACCGGGAGAGACCTACGAGCAGTACTTC | CASSLLPGETYEQYF
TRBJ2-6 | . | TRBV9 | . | TGTGCCAGCAACCTACAGGGTTCTGGGGCCAACGTCCTGACTTTC | CASNLQGSGANVLTF
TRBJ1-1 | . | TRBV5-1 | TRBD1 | TGCGCCAGTGCAGGGGGTGAGAACACTGAAGCTTTCTTT | CASAGGENTEAFF
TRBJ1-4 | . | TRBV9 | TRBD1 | TGTGCCAGCAGCCCCCGGACAGGGGGACTTCTTAATGAAAAACTGTTTTTT | CASSPRTGGLLNEKLFF
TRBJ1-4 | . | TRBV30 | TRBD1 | TGTGCCTGGAGTGTACAGGGGGCGCAAGAAAAACTGTTTTTT | CAWSVQGAQEKLFF
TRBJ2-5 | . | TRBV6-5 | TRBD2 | TGTGCCAGCAGTTACTGGGGACTAGCGGGAGCAGAGACCCAGTACTTC | CASSYWGLAGAETQYF
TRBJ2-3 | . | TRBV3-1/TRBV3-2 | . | TGTGCCAGCAGCCAAGGAAGGGGTACGCAGTATTTT | CASSQGRGTQYF
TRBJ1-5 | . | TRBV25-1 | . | TGTGCCAGCAGTCCTGCACATACAGGAGATAGCAATCAGCCCCAGCATTTT | CASSPAHTGDSNQPQHF
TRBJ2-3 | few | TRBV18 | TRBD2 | TGTGCCAGCTCACCACCGGGACTAACTACAGATACGCAGTATTTT | CASSPPGLTTDTQYF
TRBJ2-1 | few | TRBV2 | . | TGTGCCAGCAGTACAAAGGACAGATACAATGAGCAGTTCTTC | CASSTKDRYNEQFF
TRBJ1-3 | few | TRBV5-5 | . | TGTGCCAGCAGCTTGTCCCTGGGACTTTCTGGAAACACCATATATTTT | CASSLSLGLSGNTIYF
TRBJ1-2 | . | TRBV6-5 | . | TGTGCCAGCTCGAAGGGGGACGCGGCTAACTATGGCTACACCTTC | CASSKGDAANYGYTF
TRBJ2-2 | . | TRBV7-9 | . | TGTGCCAGCAGCTTAGACAGGGCTACCGGGGAGCTGTTTTTT | CASSLDRATGELFF
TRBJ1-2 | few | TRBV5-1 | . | TGCGCCAGCAGCTTCGGGCAGGGCGGAGGCTACACCTTC | CASSFGQGGGYTF
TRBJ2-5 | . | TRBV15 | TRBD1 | TGTGCCACCAGCTTCCCAACAGGGGAACGATCGGCGACCCAGTACTTC | CATSFPTGERSATQYF
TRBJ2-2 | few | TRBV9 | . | TGTGCCAGCAGCGTAGGAATCTTGAAGCGAGCCAAGAACACCGGGGAGCTGTTTTTT | CASSVGILKRAKNTGELFF
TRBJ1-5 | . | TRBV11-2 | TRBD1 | TGTGCCAGCAGCGTGGACAGGGTAACCAATAGCAATCAGCCCCAGCATTTT | CASSVDRVTNSNQPQHF
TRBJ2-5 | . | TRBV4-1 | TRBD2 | TGCGCCAGCAGCCTCCCTGGACTAGCGGGTCCCGAGAGAGAGACCCAGTACTTC | CASSLPGLAGPERETQYF
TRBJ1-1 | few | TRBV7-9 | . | TGTGCCAGCAGCTACTTTAGGAGAACAGGGACTGAAGCTTTCTTT | CASSYFRRTGTEAFF
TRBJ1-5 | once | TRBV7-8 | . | TGTGCCAGCAGTTCAGACCCGGGGCAGCCCCAGCATTTT | CASSSDPGQPQHF
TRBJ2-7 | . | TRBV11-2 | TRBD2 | TGTGCCAGCAGCTTAGACGGAGGGTCTAGCGGGTCGTCGGGCAAGCAGTACTTC | CASSLDGGSSGSSGKQYF
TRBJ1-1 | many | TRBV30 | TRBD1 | TGTGCCTGGGCCCTGGGACAGGGGGCAGGGGAAGCTTTCTTT | CAWALGQGAGEAFF
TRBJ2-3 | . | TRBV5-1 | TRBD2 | TGCGCCAGCAGCTTGGAGCGGCGGGGGGGCGGCGATACGCAGTATTTT | CASSLERRGGGDTQYF
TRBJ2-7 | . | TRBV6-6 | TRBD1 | TGTGCCAGCAGTTTTGGACAGGTTCCAGCCAACGAGCAGTACTTC | CASSFGQVPANEQYF
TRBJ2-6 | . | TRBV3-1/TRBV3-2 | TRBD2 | TGTGCCAGCGGCCCGTTTAGCGGGAGGGTCTCTGGGGCCAACGTCCTGACTTTC | CASGPFSGRVSGANVLTF
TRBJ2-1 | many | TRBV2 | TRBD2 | TGTGCCGGTGGGCGGGGGGCAGGAGCCAATGAGCAGTTCTTC | CAGGRGAGANEQFF
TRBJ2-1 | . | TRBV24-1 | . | TGTGCCACCAGTGATACGACAGGACAGTACAATGAGCAGTTCTTC | CATSDTTGQYNEQFF
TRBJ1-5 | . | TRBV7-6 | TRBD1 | TGTGCCAGCAGCTTAGGACAGGGGAATCAGCCCCAGCATTTT | CASSLGQGNQPQHF
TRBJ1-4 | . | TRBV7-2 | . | TGTGCCAGCAGCTTAGGGCACAATGAAAAACTGTTTTTT | CASSLGHNEKLFF
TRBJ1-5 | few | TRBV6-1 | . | TGTGCCAGCAGTGAAAGTATGGCGGGCAATCAGCCCCAGCATTTT | CASSESMAGNQPQHF
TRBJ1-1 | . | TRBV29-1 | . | TGCAGCGTTGACTACCGCGACACTGAAGCTTTCTTT | CSVDYRDTEAFF
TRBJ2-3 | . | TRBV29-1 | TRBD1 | TGCAGCGTTGAAGACCTCTTGACAGGGTCCTACCTCACAGATACGCAGTATTTT | CSVEDLLTGSYLTDTQYF
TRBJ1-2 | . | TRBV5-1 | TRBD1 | TGCGCCAGCAGCATACACCCGGGACAGGGAGCCTATGGCTACACCTTC | CASSIHPGQGAYGYTF
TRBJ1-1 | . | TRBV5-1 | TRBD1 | TGCGCCAGCAGCCGCGGACCGGGACAGGGGAACACTGAAGCTTTCTTT | CASSRGPGQGNTEAFF
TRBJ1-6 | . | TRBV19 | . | TGTGCCAGTAGTATCGGGGGTGGTAATTCACCCCTCCACTTT | CASSIGGGNSPLHF
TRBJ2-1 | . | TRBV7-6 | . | TGTGCCAGCAGCTTAGGCGGTACCTACAATGAGCAGTTCTTC | CASSLGGTYNEQFF
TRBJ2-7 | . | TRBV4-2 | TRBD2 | TGTGCCAGCAGCCAAGGGGGGGCTAGCGGGAGGGCGGACGAGCAGTACTTC | CASSQGGASGRADEQYF
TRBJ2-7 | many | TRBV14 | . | TGTGCCAGCAGCCAAGCCGGGATGCTGTACGAGCAGTACTTC | CASSQAGMLYEQYF
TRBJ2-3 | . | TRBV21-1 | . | TGTGCCAGCAGCAAGGTAGCGGGAGAGAGGACAGATACGCAGTATTTT | CASSKVAGERTDTQYF
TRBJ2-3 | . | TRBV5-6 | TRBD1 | TGTGCCAGCAGCCTACAGGGGGCGGAACTTTTTAGCACAGATACGCAGTATTTT | CASSLQGAELFSTDTQYF
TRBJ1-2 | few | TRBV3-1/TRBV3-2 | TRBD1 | TGTGCCAGCAGGAAGGGACAGGGCTATGGCTACACCTTC | CASRKGQGYGYTF
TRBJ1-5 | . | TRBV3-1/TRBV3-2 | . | TGTGCCAGCAGCAACAGACAGATCAATCAGCCCCAGCATTTT | CASSNRQINQPQHF
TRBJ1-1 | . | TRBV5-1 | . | TGCGCCAGCAGCTTGGCGGTAGGGGCAGGAACTGAAGCTTTCTTT | CASSLAVGAGTEAFF
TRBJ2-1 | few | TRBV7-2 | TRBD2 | TGTGCCAGCAGCTTAGGTCTAGCGGGGGGGTTTGTCAATGAGCAGTTCTTC | CASSLGLAGGFVNEQFF
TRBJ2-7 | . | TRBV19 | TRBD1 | TGTGCCAGTAGTATAAATGTAGGGGGCCACGAGCAGTACTTC | CASSINVGGHEQYF